What follows is one T cell receptor beta chain and its context. Antigen specificity is unknown. The data were obtained in a study of cytomegalovirus exposure and HLA in healthy donors. Study-level information: Inside one of the first data releases sat about 85 million unique TCRs taken from HLA-typed donors.

With 60 Vbeta and 13 Jbeta primers, the PCR was carried out. Some clones are missing from TCRdb's copy, which holds only in-frame ones; the method was immunoSEQ multiplex PCR. The sample holds about 200,000 clones; roughly 68% are singletons and the top ten take about 2.8%. Study conclusions and caveats: DRB1 had the most TCR associations and HLA-C the fewest, a later analysis found, with rates varying by HLA locus. It was confirmed in vitro that a few of the CMV-associated chains were specific for CMV antigens. Analysis was performed later, and it showed HLA-associated TCR beta chains to be more clonally expanded than equally common others.

The CDR3 loop spans 15 amino acids. V was clipped by 6 bases and J by 10 bases, with 22 bases between them. Germline CDR1 LNHNV, CDR2 YYDKDF (reference sequence). This TCR derives from a man aged 40-49 years in good health and CMV-seropositive. The V call is TRBV15, the J call TRBJ1-5; maybe TRBD1 (5 bases). Material: PBMCs. The CDR3: CATRSGLDGRSPQHF. The CDR3 coding sequence is TGTGCCACCAGATCGGGACTAGACGGGAGATCACCCCAGCATTTT.